This T cell receptor beta chain was recovered during a study of neurological immune-mediated disorders. Findings of the study overall: In HTLV-1-associated myelopathy, TCR clonal expansion was greatest, whereas multiple sclerosis had the least, falling below healthy controls.

Details on this clonotype: As yet, its antigen is unknown.

CDR3 size: 14 residues. V was shortened by 5 bases and J by 4 bases, with 14 bases between the two germline ends. Looked up from germline, CDR1 is MNHEY and CDR2 is SVGAGI. Synthesis of cDNA was carried out by template-switch 5'RACE. The reaction used 10-nucleotide random UMIs. The authors obtained over 200 million TCR-beta sequences from 15-18 subjects per sequencing run. TCRdb re-analysed the 5' RACE reads in MiXCR, keeping a single row per CDR3 protein. The table has around 48,000 distinct CDR3 sequences, about 9.4% seen once. Unsorted libraries were prepared from 2 million PBMCs that had been stored at -80 C.

This chain links TRBV6-5 with TRBJ1-1, with a weak D call TRBD1 (6 bases). The receptor's source is a woman aged 40 to 50 with HTLV-1-associated myelopathy (HAM/TSP). The sample comprised PBMCs. CDR3 in amino acids: CASSPRGWGTEAFF. Here the CDR3 DNA reads TGTGCCAGCAGTCCGAGGGGGTGGGGCACTGAAGCTTTCTTT.